This TCR beta chain was identified in a study of human T cells and chemical hapten exposure. Points on this clonotype: Its antigen is as yet unknown.

TCRdb re-analysed the RACE reads in MiXCR, keeping a single row per CDR3 protein. The table shows 40,000 to 45,000 distinct CDR3 sequences, with around 3.4% occurring only once. Whole-study findings and limits: TCRs above 1 in 1000 frequency did not change with DPC sensitization.

Time point meaning: healthy volunteer bleed at 6 weeks. The authors' total RNA extraction used unfractionated whole blood. The CDR3 consists of 16 residues. Between the trimmed V and J ends, which lost 3 bases and 7 bases, there was a span of 20 bases. Germline V gene lookup returns CDR1 SGDLS and CDR2 YYNGEE. The sequencing input was whole blood. The V call is TRBV9, the J call TRBJ1-5; no clear D gene. The receptor's source is a human donor in good health. Some clones in this sample may be carry-over from other donors' samples. CDR3 sequence: CASSGGSSGAEQPQHF. CDR3 in DNA: TGTGCCAGCAGCGGAGGGTCCTCTGGAGCGGAGCAGCCCCAGCATTTT.